The sequence of this TCR beta chain was determined in a study of T cells expressing NK-cell markers. TCRdb re-called the 5' RACE reads and shows each CDR3 protein once, DNA omitted. The sample data list over 100,000 distinct CDR3 sequences. This CDR3 comprises 13 residues. This sequence joins TRBV12-3 or TRBV12-4 and TRBJ1-1; lacking DNA, the TRBD1 call made by TCRdb goes unchecked. The TCR sequence derives from a woman between 18 and 70 years old in good health. The sample comprised blood T cells: a sorted CD56 or NKG2C T cell subset, CD4+ or CD8+ T cells, or bulk PBMC T cells (not recorded which). CDR3 amino acids: CASNTGMNTEAFF.